This T cell receptor beta chain was sequenced during a study of blood T cell repertoires in COVID-19. In the study overall: COVID-19 samples, acute and convalescent, were from the United States, Italy and Spain. Sample material is recorded as cDNA or gDNA derived from T cells, B-cell-depleted T cells, or PBMCs.

This clone has just one count. Assay: immunoSEQ multiplex PCR; the TCRdb copy retains only in-frame clones and omits some. The sample holds 150,000 to 200,000 clones, roughly 80% seen once. Germline V gene data show CDR1 as MDHEN and CDR2 as SYDVKM. The CDR3 totals 13 residues. Trimming removed 8 bases from V and 4 bases from J; junction bases left unmatched: 4. The sample comprised peripheral blood. This receptor was obtained from a woman aged 25-40 years with acute or convalescent COVID-19. The chain is built from TRBV28 and TRBJ1-5; the match to TRBD1 covers 8 bases. The CDR3 sequence: CASLQGVNQPQHF. In DNA, the CDR3 is TGTGCCAGCCTACAGGGGGTAAATCAGCCCCAGCATTTT.